The 2 T cell receptor beta chains below all came from one sample that was sequenced in a study of T cells in Graves' hyperthyroidism and ophthalmopathy. Amplified TCR beta CDR3 regions derived from RNA transcripts. First-round RT-PCR with HTBI primers amplified the TCR CDR3 region. A single record per CDR3 protein comes from TCRdb applying MiXCR to the multiplex PCR reads. The top ten clones hold 6.5% to 9% of a sample with 640,000 or so distinct CDR3 sequences, 14% of them seen once. Sequencing was performed on blood. These receptors were taken from a woman aged 18-30 years with Graves' ophthalmopathy.

This clonotype was detected ten times or more. The rearrangement uses TRBV27 and TRBJ2-5; 10 bases are a match to TRBD1. This CDR3 is 15 amino acids long. Germline CDR1 is MNHEY and CDR2 is SMNVEV (reference sequence). The trim removed 5 bases at V and 5 bases at J, leaving 8 bases unmatched. CDR3 sequence reads: CASSPGDRGGETQYF. The CDR3 region has the DNA TGTGCCAGCAGTCCTGGGGACAGGGGTGGGGAGACCCAGTACTTC.

This clonotype came up many times. The chain joins TRBV28 to TRBJ2-1; no firm D call. The germline gives CDR1 MDHEN, CDR2 SYDVKM. The ends were cut back, 1 base at V and 13 bases at J, with 11 bases in the middle. CDR3 length: 12 amino acids. The CDR3 DNA is TGTGCCAGCAGTTTATCAGCCCAGACACAGTTCTTC. Translation: CASSLSAQTQFF.